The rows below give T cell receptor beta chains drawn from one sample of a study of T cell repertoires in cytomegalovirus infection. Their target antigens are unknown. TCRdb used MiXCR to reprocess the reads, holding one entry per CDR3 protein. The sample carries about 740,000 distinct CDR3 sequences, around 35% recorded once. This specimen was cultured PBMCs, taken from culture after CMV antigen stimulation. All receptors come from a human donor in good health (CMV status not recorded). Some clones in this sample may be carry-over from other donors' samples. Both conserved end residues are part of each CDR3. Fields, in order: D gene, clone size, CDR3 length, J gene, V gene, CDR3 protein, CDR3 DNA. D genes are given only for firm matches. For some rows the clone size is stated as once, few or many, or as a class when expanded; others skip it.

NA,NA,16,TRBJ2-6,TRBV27,CASSPYLASGANVLTF,TGTGCCAGCAGTCCCTACCTTGCCTCTGGGGCCAACGTCCTGACTTTC
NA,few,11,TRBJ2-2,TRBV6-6,CASSRSGELFF,TGTGCCAGCAGCCGTTCCGGGGAGCTGTTTTTT
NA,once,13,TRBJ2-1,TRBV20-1,CSAESGIDNEQFF,TGCAGTGCGGAGTCAGGGATCGACAATGAGCAGTTCTTC
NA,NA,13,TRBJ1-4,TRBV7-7,CASSSQPGEKLFF,TGTGCCAGCAGCTCCCAGCCAGGGGAGAAACTGTTTTTT
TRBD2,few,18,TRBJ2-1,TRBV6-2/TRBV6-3,CASSQTSVWDYDLNEQFF,TGTGCCAGCAGTCAGACTTCGGTATGGGACTACGATCTCAATGAGCAGTTCTTC
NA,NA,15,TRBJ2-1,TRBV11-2,CASSRPPSSYNEQFF,TGTGCCAGCAGCCGGCCCCCGAGCTCCTACAATGAGCAGTTCTTC
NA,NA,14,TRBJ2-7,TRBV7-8,CASSPPAVPYEQYF,TGTGCCAGCAGCCCCCCGGCCGTTCCCTACGAGCAGTACTTC
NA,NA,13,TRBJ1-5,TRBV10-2,CASRGLVNQPQHF,TGCGCCAGCAGGGGGCTGGTCAATCAGCCCCAGCATTTT
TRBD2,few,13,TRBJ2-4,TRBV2,CASNPAGGPIQYF,TGTGCCAGCAACCCAGCGGGGGGCCCAATTCAGTACTTC
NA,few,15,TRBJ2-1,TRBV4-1,CASSQGPRTGNEQFF,TGCGCCAGCAGCCAAGGGCCTCGAACCGGCAATGAGCAGTTCTTC
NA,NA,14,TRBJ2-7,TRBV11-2,CASTSPTDPYEQYF,TGTGCCAGCACCTCCCCAACGGACCCCTACGAGCAGTACTTC
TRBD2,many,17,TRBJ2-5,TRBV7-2,CASSQGSSSWGGETQYF,TGTGCCAGCAGCCAGGGTTCTTCCTCGTGGGGAGGGGAGACCCAGTACTTC
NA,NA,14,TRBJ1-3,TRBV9,CASSMQSSGNTIYF,TGTGCCAGCAGCATGCAGAGCTCTGGAAACACCATATATTTT
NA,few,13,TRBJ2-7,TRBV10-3,CAIRTLRGGEQYF,TGTGCCATCAGGACACTCAGGGGTGGCGAGCAGTACTTC
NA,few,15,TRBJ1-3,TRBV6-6,CASSYSSNLGNTIYF,TGTGCCAGCAGTTACTCGAGCAATCTGGGAAACACCATATATTTT
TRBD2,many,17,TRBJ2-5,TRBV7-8,CASSPGVAGGAVETQYF,TGTGCCAGCAGTCCCGGGGTAGCGGGAGGAGCTGTGGAGACCCAGTACTTC
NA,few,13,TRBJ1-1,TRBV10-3,CAIQHDPNTEAFF,TGTGCCATCCAGCACGATCCGAACACTGAAGCTTTCTTT
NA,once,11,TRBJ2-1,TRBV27,CASSNGREQFF,TGTGCCAGCAGCAACGGTAGGGAGCAGTTCTTC
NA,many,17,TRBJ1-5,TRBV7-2,CASSLGAAPYSNQPQHF,TGTGCCAGCAGCTTAGGTGCAGCACCGTATAGCAATCAGCCCCAGCATTTT
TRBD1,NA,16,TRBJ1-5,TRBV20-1,CSAHRDRGRGNQPQHF,TGCAGTGCACACCGGGACAGGGGTCGAGGTAATCAGCCCCAGCATTTT
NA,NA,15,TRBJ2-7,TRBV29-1,CSVGRTVSSSYEQYF,TGCAGCGTGGGGCGGACGGTCTCCTCCTCCTACGAGCAGTACTTC
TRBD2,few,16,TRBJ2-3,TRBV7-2,CASSFSGGTSTDTQYF,TGTGCCAGCAGCTTCAGCGGGGGGACTAGCACAGATACGCAGTATTTT
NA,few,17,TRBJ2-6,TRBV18,CASSPRQARSGANVLTF,TGTGCCAGCTCACCAAGGCAGGCCCGCTCTGGGGCCAACGTCCTGACTTTC
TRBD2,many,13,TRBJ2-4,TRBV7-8,CASSVAGQNIQYF,TGTGCCAGCAGCGTAGCGGGGCAAAACATTCAGTACTTC
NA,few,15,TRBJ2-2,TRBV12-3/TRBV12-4,CASSLAGGQSRELFF,TGTGCCAGCAGTTTAGCGGGAGGTCAAAGTCGGGAGCTGTTTTTT
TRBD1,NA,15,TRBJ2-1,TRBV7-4,CASILSGGAYNEQFF,TGTGCCAGCATCTTATCAGGGGGTGCTTACAATGAGCAGTTCTTC
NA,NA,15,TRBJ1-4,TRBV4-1,CASSQGSLTNEKLFF,TGCGCCAGCAGCCAAGGATCCCTCACTAATGAAAAACTGTTTTTT
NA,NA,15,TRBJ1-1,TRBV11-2,CASSFLPSENTEAFF,TGTGCCAGCAGCTTTCTCCCGAGTGAGAACACTGAAGCTTTCTTT
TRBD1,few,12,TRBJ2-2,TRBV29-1,CSGGQGAGELFF,TGCAGCGGGGGACAGGGGGCCGGGGAGCTGTTTTTT
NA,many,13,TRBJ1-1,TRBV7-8,CASSRSRGGEAFF,TGTGCCAGCAGCCGATCCAGGGGAGGTGAAGCTTTCTTT
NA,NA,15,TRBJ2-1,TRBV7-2,CASSLLPRAYNEQFF,TGTGCCAGCAGCTTACTACCCAGAGCCTACAATGAGCAGTTCTTC
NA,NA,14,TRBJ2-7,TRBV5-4,CASSFSGTRNEQYF,TGTGCCAGCAGCTTCTCCGGGACGCGCAACGAGCAGTACTTC
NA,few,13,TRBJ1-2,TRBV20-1,CSARGEGYHGYTF,TGCAGTGCTAGGGGTGAGGGGTACCATGGCTACACCTTC
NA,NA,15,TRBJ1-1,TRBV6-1,CASSSVGVEDTEAFF,TGTGCCAGCAGCTCCGTGGGAGTAGAGGACACTGAAGCTTTCTTT
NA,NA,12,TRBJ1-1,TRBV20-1,CSARGHLTEAFF,TGCAGTGCTAGGGGACACTTGACGGAAGCTTTCTTT
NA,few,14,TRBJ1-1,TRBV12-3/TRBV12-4,CASSKGGLNTEAFF,TGTGCCAGCAGCAAGGGCGGGCTGAACACTGAAGCTTTCTTT
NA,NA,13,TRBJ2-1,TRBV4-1,CASSQGISNEQFF,TGCGCCAGCAGCCAGGGGATCAGCAATGAGCAGTTCTTC
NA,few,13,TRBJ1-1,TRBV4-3,CASSTLRGPEAFF,TGCGCCAGCAGTACTCTTCGGGGTCCTGAAGCTTTCTTT
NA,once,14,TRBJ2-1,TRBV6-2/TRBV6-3,CASSDGSYPHEQFF,TGTGCCAGCAGTGACGGTTCCTACCCCCATGAGCAGTTCTTC
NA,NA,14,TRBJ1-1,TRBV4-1,CASSQEDSYTEAFF,TGCGCCAGCAGCCAAGAGGACAGCTACACTGAAGCTTTCTTT
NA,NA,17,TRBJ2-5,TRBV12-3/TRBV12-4,CASSSRSRPPPRETQYF,TGTGCCAGCAGTTCCCGCTCCCGGCCCCCCCCCCGGGAGACCCAGTACTTC
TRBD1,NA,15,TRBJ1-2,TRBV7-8,CASSARQGIDYGYTF,TGTGCCAGCAGCGCGCGACAGGGTATCGACTATGGCTACACCTTC
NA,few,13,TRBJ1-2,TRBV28,CASRRFGPYGYTF,TGTGCCAGCAGACGCTTTGGACCTTATGGCTACACCTTC
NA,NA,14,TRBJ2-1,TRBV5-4,CASSLSGRGDEQFF,TGTGCCAGCAGCTTGTCGGGGAGAGGAGATGAGCAGTTCTTC
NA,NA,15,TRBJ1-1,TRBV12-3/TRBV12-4,CASSLRPSGNTEAFF,TGTGCCAGCAGTTTACGCCCTTCAGGGAACACTGAAGCTTTCTTT
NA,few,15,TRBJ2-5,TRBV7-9,CASSLEGPPPETQYF,TGTGCCAGCAGCTTAGAGGGACCCCCGCCAGAGACCCAGTACTTC
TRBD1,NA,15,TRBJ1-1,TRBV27,CASSSGQGGNTEAFF,TGTGCCAGCAGTTCGGGACAGGGAGGGAACACTGAAGCTTTCTTT
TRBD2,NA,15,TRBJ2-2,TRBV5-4,CASSFGVAGSGELFF,TGTGCCAGCAGCTTTGGGGTAGCGGGATCCGGGGAGCTGTTTTTT